Listed here is a single T cell receptor beta chain. This same CDR3 is encoded by further DNA sequences in the sample. TCRdb's table, derived via immunoSEQ multiplex PCR, lists solely in-frame clones and lacks some. This sample has about 50,000 clones; over 85% occur once, and the top ten carry approximately 11%. V lost 1 base, J lost 3 bases, and 13 bases lay in between. Germline-derived CDR1 and CDR2 are SGHVS and FQNEAQ. This CDR3 has 15 residues. The sequence derives from a man aged 40-55 years with rheumatoid arthritis. The chain is built from TRBV7-8 and TRBJ2-7, with TRBD1 as a possible D gene (7 bases). The sequenced sample was PBMCs. CDR3 protein: CASSLGQGGIYEQYF. CDR3 sequence (DNA): TGTGCCAGCAGCTTAGGGCAGGGGGGTATCTACGAGCAGTACTTC.